This T cell receptor (beta chain) originates from a study of control samples from healthy donors and cancer patients. The CDR3 length is 15 residues. The V and J ends lost 4 bases and 5 bases, in that order; junction bases with no gene match: 8. CDR1 and CDR2 (germline): SGDLS, YYNGEE. Measured with immunoSEQ multiplex PCR; TCRdb has only the in-frame clones, and not every one. Among 95,000 to 150,000 clones, about 90% were seen once, and the ten largest hold roughly 3%. Material for sequencing was blood. The source is a man aged 55 to 70 in good health. The chain employs TRBV9 and TRBJ1-3; 8 bases match TRBD1. The CDR3 DNA follows: TGTGCCAGCAGCCCCCAGGGGGCGCAAAGAAACACCATATATTTT. Translation gives CASSPQGAQRNTIYF. Full variable domain (missing parts from reference TRBV9 and TRBJ1-3): DSGVTQTPKHLITATGQRVTLRCSPRSGDLSVYWYQQSLDQGLQFLIQYYNGEERAKGNILERFSAQQFPDLHSELNLSSLELGDSALYFCASSPQGAQRNTIYFGEGSWLTVV.